Sequencing of this TCR beta chain was carried out in a study of blood T cell repertoires in COVID-19. Whole-study context: Acute and convalescent COVID-19 specimens originated in the United States, Italy and Spain. Nucleic acid was either cDNA or gDNA, and it came from T cells, B-cell-depleted T cells, or PBMCs.

Trimming cost V 2 bases and J 5 bases; bases outside gene matches: 8. CDR1 is LGHNA, CDR2 YSLEER, per germline. This CDR3 region has 15 residues. TCRdb's copy holds only in-frame clones and misses some; the assay was immunoSEQ multiplex PCR. The sample has about 75,000 clones; approximately 90% are singletons. The chain has TRBV4-3 and TRBJ1-2; 7 nucleotides align to TRBD1. The receptor was derived from a human donor in a cohort sampled during active COVID-19. The sequenced sample was peripheral blood. The CDR3 loop is CASSQQTGPNYGYTF. Written as DNA, the CDR3 is TGCGCCAGCAGCCAACAGACAGGGCCGAATTATGGCTACACCTTC.